The source of this TCR beta chain is a study of blood T cells in healthy people across ages. Regarding the study as a whole: Roughly linear age-related decline in beta diversity appeared, significant by age roughly 40.

This clonotype has a count of ten or more. The target antigen is unknown. The germline V gene has CDR1 MGHDK and CDR2 SYGVNS. V was pared by 3 bases and J by 3 bases, with 9 bases between. This CDR3 has 13 residues. The use of a sample-barcoded 5' primer and a J-beta primer mix characterized a second PCR of 7 to 11 cycles. Each cDNA molecule, via a template-switch adaptor with 12 random nucleotides, was tagged. One entry per CDR3 protein results from TCRdb running MiXCR on the 5' RACE reads. The sample has 1 million or so distinct CDR3 sequences, around 27% seen once; the top ten hold about 0.8%. These same data were also listed under a study on T cells of mothers and their children. From that study: Each mother gave over 10 million TCR beta CDR3 reads; each child, roughly 3.1 million.

The chain recombines TRBV25-1 with TRBJ2-7; D is uncertain. Input material: blood. This clonotype originated in a girl aged 2 to 9 in good health. The CDR3 sequence is CASSDELFYEQYF. CDR3 nucleotides: TGTGCCAGCAGTGACGAGTTGTTCTACGAGCAGTACTTC.